This T cell receptor (beta chain) originates from a study of T cell responses to AZD1222 COVID-19 vaccine. Study conclusions and caveats: Among the donors, most were white British and more were female, and clonal diversity was possibly underestimated.

The data were produced by immunoSEQ multiplex PCR, yet TCRdb's version contains in-frame clones alone and is incomplete. The sample has fewer than 90,000 clones, 80% to 95% seen once. With regard to this clone: What it binds is unknown.

CDR1 is SEHNR and CDR2 is FQNEAQ in the germline V gene (reference sequence). With 5 bases clipped from V and 11 bases from J, the junction kept 12 bases outside the gene matches. The CDR3 has 14 residues. Second-dose intervals near 4 or 12 weeks were combined. This sequence joins TRBV7-9 and TRBJ1-1, with TRBD1 matching over 9 bases. The sequence came from an adult who received the AZD1222 COVID-19 vaccine. Source: peripheral blood, taken 28 days after the second AZD1222 dose. CDR3: CASSSSRDRVRAFF. CDR3 nucleotide sequence: TGTGCCAGCAGCAGCTCCCGGGACAGGGTTCGCGCTTTCTTT. Complete variable domain (other parts from reference TRBV7-9 and TRBJ1-1): DTGVSQNPRHKITKRGQNVTFRCDPISEHNRLYWYRQTLGQGPEFLTYFQNEAQLEKSRLLSDRFSAERPKGSFSTLEIQRTEQGDSAMYLCASSSSRDRVRAFFGQGTRLTVV.